These 23 T cell receptor beta chains share one sample of origin, sequenced in a study of blood T cell repertoires in COVID-19. Libraries were prepared by immunoSEQ multiplex PCR; TCRdb keeps only in-frame clonotypes and omits some of them. The table has tens of thousands of clones, around four fifths seen once. Source material: peripheral blood. These receptors came from a man in his sixties or seventies with acute or convalescent COVID-19.

This clone was seen only a few times. The J gene is TRBJ2-7, the V gene TRBV7-9, with D possibly being TRBD2 (5 bases). Per the germline V gene, CDR1 is SEHNR and CDR2 is FQNEAQ (reference sequence). V lost 5 bases, J lost 4 bases, and 9 bases lay in between. This CDR3 is built from 12 residues. CDR3: CASSREGYEQYF. CDR3 in DNA: TGTGCCAGCAGCCGAGAGGGATACGAGCAGTACTTC.

The rearrangement uses TRBV7-6 and TRBJ2-2; D possibly corresponds to TRBD2 (5 bases). This CDR3 is built from 18 residues. Trimming left V 1 base short and J 5 bases short, with 20 bases between. The germline CDR1 and CDR2 sequences are SGHVS and FNYEAQ. For the CDR3, the DNA is TGTGCCAGCAGCTTAGAGTTCCGGGGAATAAGGGTAACCGGGGAGCTGTTTTTT. Translation gives CASSLEFRGIRVTGELFF.

The chain links TRBV24-1 to TRBJ1-2; 11 bases are shared with TRBD1. This CDR3 has 16 amino acids. The germline V gene has CDR1 KGHDR and CDR2 SFDVKD. Trimming removed 0 bases from V and 5 bases from J; junction bases left unmatched: 4. CDR3 sequence reads: CATSDLLGDRGYGYTF. The CDR3 coding sequence is TGTGCCACCAGTGATTTGCTGGGGGACAGGGGGTATGGCTACACCTTC.

The J gene is TRBJ2-1, the V gene TRBV3-1 (or the pseudogene TRBV3-2); 11 bases agree with TRBD1. Unmatched junction bases numbered 12, after V lost 5 bases and J lost 9 bases. Germline CDR1 and CDR2: LGHDT and YNNKEL (reference sequence). The CDR3 covers 16 residues. The CDR3 is CASSFWTGGADFEQFF. In nucleotides, the CDR3 is TGTGCCAGCAGCTTCTGGACAGGGGGCGCTGATTTTGAGCAGTTCTTC.

The gene calls are TRBV18 and TRBJ2-7; D remains ambiguous. The CDR3 has 14 amino acids. V shed 3 bases and J shed 0 bases, with 9 bases lying between them. Germline V CDR1 and CDR2: KGHSH, LQKENI. DNA of the CDR3: TGTGCCAGCTCACCGGTGGGCAGCTCCTACGAGCAGTACTTC. Translated, it gives CASSPVGSSYEQYF.

The chain links TRBV19 to TRBJ2-3, with D perhaps matching TRBD1 (5 bases). The CDR3 is 13 residues long. V dropped 8 bases and J dropped 3 bases, with 12 bases sitting between them. The germline CDR1 and CDR2 sequences are LNHDA and SQIVND (reference sequence). The DNA for the CDR3 is TGTGCCAGTCGTGGGGCGGCTACAGATACGCAGTATTTT. Encoded protein: CASRGAATDTQYF.

The V and J genes are TRBV7-6 and TRBJ1-5; tentatively, D is TRBD1 (6 bases). CDR1 is SGHVS, CDR2 FNYEAQ, per germline. V shed 5 bases and J shed 2 bases, with 10 bases lying between them. The CDR3 contains 14 residues. The DNA of the CDR3 is TGTGCCAGCAGCGCGAACAGGGGCAATCAGCCCCAGCATTTT. Residues: CASSANRGNQPQHF.

The chain combines TRBV10-3 with TRBJ1-2; D gene unclear. The germline V gene encodes CDR1 ENHRY and CDR2 SYGVKD. The CDR3 extends over 14 amino acids. The V gene lost 3 bases and the J gene lost 1 base, with 9 bases spanning the gap. CDR3 amino acids: CAISESTRNYGYTF. For the CDR3, the DNA is TGTGCCATCAGTGAATCGACACGTAACTATGGCTACACCTTC.

This rearrangement joins TRBV5-8 to TRBJ2-7; no definite D call. The CDR3 runs to 13 residues. The V end was cut by 0 bases, the J end by 0 bases, with 4 bases between. Per germline, CDR1 SGHTS and CDR2 YDEGEE. The CDR3 sequence is CASSLDFSYEQYF. CDR3 DNA sequence: TGTGCCAGCAGCTTGGACTTCTCCTACGAGCAGTACTTC.

The V gene is TRBV19, the J gene TRBJ2-1, with 9 bases fitting TRBD1. This CDR3 has 13 residues. With V trimmed by 4 bases and J by 6 bases, 1 base remained unmatched. Looked up from germline, CDR1 is LNHDA and CDR2 is SQIVND (reference sequence). The chain's CDR3 is CASSTDRGNEQFF. As DNA, the CDR3 is TGTGCCAGTAGTACGGACAGGGGCAATGAGCAGTTCTTC.

This clone has just a few counts. The rearrangement uses TRBV9 and TRBJ1-2; D gene ambiguous. This CDR3 spans 13 amino acids. Germline CDR1 reads SGDLS; CDR2 reads YYNGEE. Trimming removed 5 bases from V and 0 bases from J, with 8 bases in between. CDR3 region: CASRRESNYGYTF. Here the CDR3 DNA reads TGTGCCAGCAGGCGGGAGTCTAACTATGGCTACACCTTC.

This sequence joins TRBV5-1 and TRBJ1-3, with TRBD1 matching 7 bases. There are 15 residues in the CDR3. Per germline, CDR1 SGHRS and CDR2 YFSETQ. The V segment lost 2 bases and the J segment 5 bases; nucleotides outside the gene matches: 7. CDR3 nucleotides: TGCGCCAGCAGCTTCACAGGGGACGGTAGAAACACCATATATTTT. This codes for CASSFTGDGRNTIYF.

The chain carries TRBV19 and TRBJ1-2; D is perhaps TRBD1 (6 bases). CDR3 size: 14 residues. The V gene lost 4 bases and the J gene lost 4 bases, with 13 bases spanning the gap. Germline CDR1 reads LNHDA; CDR2 reads SQIVND (reference sequence). The CDR3, as DNA: TGTGCCAGTAGTAGGGCAGGGGACGGCTATGGCTACACCTTC. Its protein is CASSRAGDGYGYTF.

Only one count was recorded for this clone. The genes are TRBV6-1 and TRBJ2-3; D might be TRBD2 (5 bases). Trimming took 3 bases from V and 6 from J, leaving 7 bases between them. The V gene's germline CDR1 is MNHNS and CDR2 SASEGT. CDR3 size: 12 residues. CDR3 in amino acids: CASSESGDTQYF. The DNA for the CDR3 is TGTGCCAGCAGTGAGTCGGGGGATACGCAGTATTTT.

V and J are TRBV5-4 and TRBJ1-1, with 10 bases lining up with TRBD1. Germline CDR1 is SGHNT and CDR2 is YYREEE (reference sequence). Unmatched junction bases numbered 11, after V lost 4 bases and J lost 5 bases. The CDR3 contains 16 residues. The CDR3 DNA follows: TGTGCCAGCAGCCCACCACGGGGACAGGGGTTTACTGAAGCTTTCTTT. Its protein product is CASSPPRGQGFTEAFF.

The chain employs TRBV9 and TRBJ1-6, with TRBD1 matching 7 bases. Germline CDR1 and CDR2: SGDLS and YYNGEE. J was trimmed by 10 bases and V by 2 bases; bases with no gene match: 6. The CDR3 extends over 14 amino acids. CDR3 amino acids: CASSVTGQGSPLHF. Here the CDR3 DNA reads TGTGCCAGCAGCGTGACAGGGCAGGGCTCACCCCTCCACTTT.

This chain joins TRBV5-1 and TRBJ2-3; a possible D gene is TRBD1 (6 bases). The germline V and J ends were trimmed by 4 bases and 1 base, with 16 bases remaining between them. Germline V gene sequence: CDR1 SGHRS, CDR2 YFSETQ. There are 16 residues in the CDR3. In nucleotides, the CDR3 is TGCGCCAGCAGCCTCAACAGGGATACTCGCACAGATACGCAGTATTTT. This sequence encodes CASSLNRDTRTDTQYF.

This clone was recorded only once. The chain is built from TRBV2 and TRBJ2-7; TRBD1 matches at 8 bases. Germline CDR1 is SNHLY and CDR2 is FYNNEI. Trimming at V came to 8 bases and at J to 1 base, leaving 7 bases not matched to a gene. The length of the CDR3 is 14 residues. The CDR3 region has the DNA TGTGCCAGCTGTCCGGACAGGGCATCCTACGAGCAGTACTTC. Its translation is CASCPDRASYEQYF.

The chain recombines TRBV20-1 with TRBJ2-1; D uncertain. CDR1 is DFQATT and CDR2 is SNEGSKA in the germline V gene (reference sequence). V dropped 6 bases and J dropped 9 bases, with 12 bases sitting between them. This CDR3 is 11 amino acids long. This CDR3 is CSAAPQVEQFF. Written as DNA, the CDR3 is TGCAGTGCAGCCCCCCAAGTTGAGCAGTTCTTC.

DNA for the CDR3: TGTGCCAGCAGCTACGCGGGTGAGCAGTTCTTC. Translating gives CASSYAGEQFF. The rearrangement joins TRBV7-9 to TRBJ2-1, with D tentatively TRBD2 (5 bases). This CDR3 is 11 amino acids long. CDR1 SEHNR and CDR2 FQNEAQ come from the germline V gene (reference sequence). Trimming took 4 bases from V and 9 from J, leaving 7 bases between them.

The V call is TRBV4-2, the J call TRBJ2-7; D is perhaps TRBD1 (6 bases). This CDR3 spans 14 amino acids. Germline CDR1 and CDR2: LGHNA and YNFKEQ. V lost 1 base and J lost 5, with 12 bases in between. The DNA for the CDR3 is TGTGCCAGCAGCCAAGTACCCAGGGGCGACGAGCAGTACTTC. It codes for CASSQVPRGDEQYF.

The gene calls are TRBV5-6 and TRBJ2-5, with 10 bases fitting TRBD1. Germline V gene lookup returns CDR1 SGHDT and CDR2 YYEEEE. The V gene end was trimmed by 4 bases and the J gene end by 5 bases; junction bases not matched to a gene: 8. The CDR3 extends over 15 amino acids. CDR3 in DNA: TGTGCCAGCAGCACAGACAGGGGGCTCGGGGAGACCCAGTACTTC. It yields the protein CASSTDRGLGETQYF.

The V call is TRBV2, the J call TRBJ2-1; 11 bases align to TRBD1. This CDR3 spans 14 amino acids. After removal of 8 bases from V and 2 bases from J, the junction contained 2 bases not matched to a gene. CDR1 and CDR2 (germline): SNHLY, FYNNEI. DNA of the CDR3: TGTGCCAGCGGGACAGGGGGACCCTACAATGAGCAGTTCTTC. This sequence encodes CASGTGGPYNEQFF.